This T cell receptor (beta chain) was identified during a study of cytomegalovirus exposure and HLA in healthy donors (dated by TCRdb to about 2017). General notes on the study: An earlier analysis of approximately 640 of the donors reported 250 to 300 Gb of sequence data and around 120 million unique TCR beta sequences from about 179 million T cells. A separate validation cohort of some 130 different subjects was used in addition to the roughly 720-subject first cohort. Typing coverage varied by locus: about 620-630 donors for A, B, C, DRB1 and DQB1; approximately 500 for DQA1; approximately 610 for DPA1; around 490 for DPB1. Donor age, sex, ethnicity and CMV serostatus were compiled together with the repertoire data. Every repertoire in the discovery cohort had been generated on one and the same sequencing platform. To predict cytomegalovirus infection status, the study combined high-throughput TCR immunosequencing, statistical association of individual TCRs with disease status, and machine learning. HLA typing covered class I and class II loci at four-digit resolution. The study was designed to test whether signatures of past pathogen exposure could be identified by cataloging public T cell receptors. Among around 400 genotyped donors of the cohort, an average of around 240,000 unique TCR beta nucleotide sequences were sequenced per donor, around a sixth of them non-productive. To decide whether each TCR beta V gene segment behaved as functional or pseudogenic, an earlier analysis of some 570 of the donors relied on high-throughput TCR beta sequencing. To study patterns of TCR occurrence, a later analysis re-analyzed previously published TCR beta repertoires from just over 650 donors and added high-resolution HLA genotyping. In the later analysis, no new phenotypic data were used to find candidate immune exposures; instead, reliance was placed on TCR beta sequences and their occurrence across donors. Genome-wide SNP genotypes for about 60% of the 666 donors were used in a later genetic analysis, which treated that subset as a discovery cohort. Of the roughly 400 genotyped donors, about 84% fell in the genetic ancestry cluster associated with self-reported Caucasian donors. Using immunosequencing, the study profiled T cell repertoires from about 620 subjects and related those repertoires to cytomegalovirus serostatus. An early release that covered some 630 HLA-typed donors contained approximately 290 gigabases of sequencing data and 85 million to 100 million unique TCR sequences. Because of strong linkage in the cohort, roughly five DR-DQ haplotypes were treated as single units for association and clustering. Study-wide findings and limitations: Most TCR sequences were seen in very few donors, while some public TCRs were found in many individuals. According to a later analysis, most CMV-associated TCR beta chains appeared to be HLA-restricted, and the HLA associations seemed to be driven largely by CMV exposure. The sequencing pipeline was judged likely to have produced a cluster of highly shared sequence variants as a technical artifact. HLA typing was unavailable for some donors at each locus, so association tests used only the typed subset. A later analysis found that HLA-associated TCR beta chains were more clonally expanded and had lower generation probabilities than equally common non-associated chains. A further reported finding was that TCR beta sequences accurately predicted the HLA-A and HLA-B alleles for most subjects in the first cohort. The authors suggested that the approach could potentially be extended to other disease states and immunological phenotypes. The presence/absence analyses assumed that sequencing depth was roughly uniform across donors, and that assumption may not be true. In a later genetic analysis, fewer N-insertions in productive TCRs were reported among donors in an Asian-associated ancestry cluster than the roughly 700-donor mean. In a later analysis, TCR association rates were found to vary across HLA loci, with the most associated TCRs seen for DRB1 alleles and the fewest for HLA-C alleles. Several of the top co-occurrence clusters appeared to be linked to parvovirus B19, influenza, CMV and Epstein-Barr virus, according to a later analysis. Linkage disequilibrium might explain the correlated functional status among segregating V segments, but an unknown experimental factor could not be excluded. The study gave a list of some 150 TCR beta chains associated with cytomegalovirus. Because counts were too low, approximately 18 rarely observed V segments, including chromosome 9 orphons, were excluded from the earlier analysis of 587 of the donors. An association between a missense DCLRE1C variant and V-gene and J-gene trimming of TCR beta chains was found in a later genetic analysis and replicated in an independent cohort. For the cohort, immune exposure information was limited to CMV serostatus. In an earlier analysis of a few hundred of the donors, most TCR beta V segments were observed in productive rearrangements about 87% or about 30% of the time, broadly matching IMGT annotations. Only TCR beta chains were sequenced in this cohort, and the absence of alpha or paired-chain data limited detectable features. In vitro tests confirmed that a few of the cytomegalovirus-associated TCR beta chains recognize cytomegalovirus antigens. The 87-base-pair reads could not distinguish some IMGT-functional V segments, including TRBV6-2 and TRBV6-3, so those segments were excluded. When HLA alleles, especially DR and DQ, strongly co-occurred, attributing TCR associations to individual alleles was difficult. Specific HLA alleles were associated with some 15,000 TCR beta sequences at a false discovery rate of 0.05 in a later analysis. The classifier was reported to diagnose cytomegalovirus status with high specificity and sensitivity in both the original cohort and the validation cohort.

From the cysteine up to the phenylalanine, the CDR3 has a length of 16 residues. Only the CDR3 DNA is retained, 48 bases long and in frame from the first base. Looking up the germline V gene yields CDR1 MGHRA and CDR2 YSYEKL. At the junction V is shortened by 0 bases and J by 3 bases; bases outside the gene matches: 5. In total, just over 650 healthy bone marrow donors made up the cohort. At the time of sampling, all cohort members were nominally healthy, though unrecorded immune exposures were likely present. The donor tested CMV seronegative, placing the donor among the 350 to 400 seronegative members of the cohort. A peripheral blood sample was provided by each donor, and peripheral blood mononuclear cells were used for TCR beta sequencing. The Qiagen DNeasy Blood Extraction Kit was used to extract genomic DNA from the blood cell samples. Library generation was performed with the immunoSEQ multiplex PCR assay. A mixture of 60 forward primers for TCR Vbeta segments and 13 reverse primers for TCR Jbeta segments was used in the multiplex PCR. The CDR3 region of rearranged TCR beta genes was amplified from genomic DNA with a multiplex PCR assay. On the Illumina HiSeq System, the amplified TCR beta libraries were sequenced as 87-base-pair reads. Regarding the original processing steps: In a later analysis, tens of millions of unique TCR beta chains were counted across the 650 to 750 repertoires, and approximately 9.9 million of these chains were shared by at least two donors. Raw reads were error-corrected and collapsed into unique sequences with a nearest-neighbor algorithm that merged closely related sequences to remove PCR and sequencing errors. V, D and J gene segments were assigned by aligning CDR3 sequences to IMGT reference sequences. Each retained sequence needed at least a six-nucleotide match to both a V gene segment and a J gene segment. A rearrangement was called productive if the CDR3 had no stop codons and remained in frame with V and J, and every other rearrangement was called non-productive. CDR3 was defined according to IMGT convention as the region running from the second conserved V-encoded cysteine to the conserved J-encoded phenylalanine. Sequences without an unambiguous match to a single V gene segment were excluded from the earlier analysis of 450 to 650 of the donors. An earlier analysis of over 450 of the donors classified V segments as functional when productive rearrangements were above 56.7% and as segregating when the standard deviation between donors was above 5%. A statistical classification framework was built to diagnose cytomegalovirus status from the catalog of TCR beta chain sequences. V and J gene assignment, in a later analysis, came from comparing TCR nucleotide sequences with IMGT/GENE-DB human TR gene sequences. A later analysis assigned CDR3 sequences and most-parsimonious VDJ recombination scenarios with the TCRdist pipeline. In a later analysis, each TCR beta chain was defined by its CDR3 amino acid sequence together with its V-gene family, and reads lacking a unique V-gene family were excluded. As a way to deal with suspected cross-contamination and a sequencing artifact, a later analysis dropped 450 to 600 nucleotide sequences that were highly shared and had low generation probability. In a later analysis, a clonal expansion index was calculated for each public chain from normalized within-repertoire ranks of inferred template counts. Generation probabilities in a later analysis came from a VDJ recombination model fitted to out-of-frame rearrangements, and those results were checked against IGoR. In a later analysis, TCR-TCR, TCR-HLA and TCR-CMV co-occurrence was scored with hypergeometric tests, and a repertoire-size bias correction was applied to TCR pairs. In a later analysis, false discovery rates were estimated by permuting HLA or CMV assignments 20 times. In a later analysis, co-occurring TCRs were grouped using DBSCAN, and TCRdist sequence similarity was added for clustering within HLA-allele-positive subsets. Repertoires with fewer than 30,000 or more than 120,000 public chains, plus five repertoires with anomalous nucleotide sharing, were excluded from co-occurrence clustering. TCRdb provides this immuneACCESS table in a form limited to in-frame rearrangements. Some clones are lacking; in checked studies, under half of them reflect an unresolved V gene, and why the rest are absent is not known. V and J calls and clone size follow that table, whereas D and trimming were derived from the DNA. The sample has 130,000 to 150,000 clones on record, approximately 80% of them singletons. Around 2.9% of the sample is held by the ten biggest clonotypes.

To note about this clone: Its cognate antigen has yet to be identified. The input lacks base qualities; no much larger clone sits a single base away.

Sequenced material: PBMCs. This clonotype was sampled from a female donor in good health and CMV-seronegative. The chain couples TRBV4-1 to TRBJ2-5, with TRBD2 matching 9 junction bases. The DNA reads TGCGCCAGCAGCCAAGAGACTAGCGGAAGAAAAGAGACCCAGTACTTC. Its protein is CASSQETSGRKETQYF.